This T cell receptor beta chain emerged from a study of cytomegalovirus exposure and HLA in healthy donors. Study-level findings and limits: What was likely a sequencing artifact was a cluster of highly shared sequence variants. By a later analysis, the bulk of CMV-associated TCR beta chains appeared HLA-restricted.

The CDR3 has 13 residues. Trimming removed 6 bases at V and 5 bases at J, with 11 bases between. Germline CDR1 is ENHRY and CDR2 is SYGVKD. Note on this clone: Its antigen is as yet unknown.

Primers: 60 Vbeta forward and 13 Jbeta reverse. The protocol was immunoSEQ multiplex PCR, while the TCRdb copy is restricted to in-frame clones and leaves out a portion. The sample holds around 110,000 clones, 79% seen once. The sequence came from a man aged 25 to 40 in good health and CMV-seropositive. The genes are TRBV10-3 and TRBJ1-5; a weak D match, TRBD1 (6 bases). Sequences were obtained from PBMCs. The CDR3 is CAISEGGYQPQHF. CDR3 coding DNA: TGTGCCATCAGCGAGGGGGGGTATCAGCCCCAGCATTTT.